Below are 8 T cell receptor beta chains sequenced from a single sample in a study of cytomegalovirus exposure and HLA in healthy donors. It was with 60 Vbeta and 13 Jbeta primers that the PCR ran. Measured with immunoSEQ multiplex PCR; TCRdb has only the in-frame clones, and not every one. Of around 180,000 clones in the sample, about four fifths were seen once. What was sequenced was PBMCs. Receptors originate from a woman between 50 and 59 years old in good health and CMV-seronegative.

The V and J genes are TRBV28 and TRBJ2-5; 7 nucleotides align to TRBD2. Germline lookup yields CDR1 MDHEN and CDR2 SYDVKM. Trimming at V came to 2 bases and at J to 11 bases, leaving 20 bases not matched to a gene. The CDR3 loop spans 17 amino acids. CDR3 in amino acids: CASSLVAGEGLMGEQYF. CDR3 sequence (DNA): TGTGCCAGCAGTTTAGTGGCGGGGGAGGGCCTTATGGGGGAGCAGTACTTC.

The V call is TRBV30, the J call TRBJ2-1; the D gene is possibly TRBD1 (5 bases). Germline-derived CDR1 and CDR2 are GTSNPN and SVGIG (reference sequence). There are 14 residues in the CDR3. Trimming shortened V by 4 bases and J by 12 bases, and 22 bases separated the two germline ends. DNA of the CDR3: TGTGCCTGGACCCGGAGTCAGGGTCCCCTCGGGCAGTTCTTC. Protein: CAWTRSQGPLGQFF.

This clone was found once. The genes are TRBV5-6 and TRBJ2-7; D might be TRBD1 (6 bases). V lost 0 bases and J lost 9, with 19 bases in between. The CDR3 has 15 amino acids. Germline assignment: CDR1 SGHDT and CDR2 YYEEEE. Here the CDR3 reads CASSLEGVQGVGQYF. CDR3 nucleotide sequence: TGTGCCAGCAGCTTGGAAGGAGTACAGGGTGTCGGGCAGTACTTC. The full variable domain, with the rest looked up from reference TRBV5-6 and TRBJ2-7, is DAGVTQSPTHLIKTRGQQVTLRCSPKSGHDTVSWYQQALGQGPQFIFQYYEEEERQRGNFPDRFSGHQFPNYSSELNVNALLLGDSALYLCASSLEGVQGVGQYFGPGTRLTVT.

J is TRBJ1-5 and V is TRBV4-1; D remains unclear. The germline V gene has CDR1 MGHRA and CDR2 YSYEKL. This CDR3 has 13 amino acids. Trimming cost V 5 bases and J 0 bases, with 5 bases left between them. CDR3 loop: CASSTYSNQPQHF. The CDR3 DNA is TGCGCCAGCAGCACCTATAGCAATCAGCCCCAGCATTTT.

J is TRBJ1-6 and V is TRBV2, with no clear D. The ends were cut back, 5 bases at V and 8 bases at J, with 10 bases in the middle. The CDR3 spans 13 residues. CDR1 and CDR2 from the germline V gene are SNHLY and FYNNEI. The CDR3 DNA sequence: TGTGCCAGCAGTTTGACCGAGGATTCACCCCTCCACTTT. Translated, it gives CASSLTEDSPLHF.

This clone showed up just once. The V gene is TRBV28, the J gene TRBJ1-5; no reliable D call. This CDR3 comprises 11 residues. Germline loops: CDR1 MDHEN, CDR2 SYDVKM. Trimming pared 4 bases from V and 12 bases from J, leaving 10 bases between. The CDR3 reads CASSSTGLQHF. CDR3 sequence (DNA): TGTGCCAGCAGTTCAACCGGTCTCCAGCATTTT.

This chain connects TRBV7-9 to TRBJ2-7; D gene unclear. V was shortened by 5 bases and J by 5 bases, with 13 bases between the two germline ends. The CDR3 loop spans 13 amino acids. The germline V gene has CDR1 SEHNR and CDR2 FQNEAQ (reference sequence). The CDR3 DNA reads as TGTGCCAGCAGCCCAACGTACAAGAACGAGCAGTACTTC. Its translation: CASSPTYKNEQYF.

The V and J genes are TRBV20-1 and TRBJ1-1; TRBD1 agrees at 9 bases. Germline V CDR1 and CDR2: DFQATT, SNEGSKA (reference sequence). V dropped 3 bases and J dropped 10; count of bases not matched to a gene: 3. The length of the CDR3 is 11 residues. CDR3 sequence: CSASGGQGAFF. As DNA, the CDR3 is TGCAGTGCTAGCGGGGGACAGGGAGCTTTCTTT.